This entry features one TCR beta chain sequence. Its specificity is unknown. As the CDR3 is not closed by the conserved phenylalanine or tryptophan, this likely results from a read error. The DNA is omitted, as the CDR3 cannot be located on it reliably, and the CDR3 follows TCRdb's listing. TCRdb processed the 5' RACE reads anew with MiXCR; each CDR3 protein has one entry. The sample comprises approximately 300,000 distinct CDR3 sequences, around 6.8% of which are singletons, and over 15% rests with the top ten. The data were taken from a study of T cells after yellow fever vaccination. Germline V gene lookup returns CDR1 MNHNY and CDR2 SVGAGI (reference sequence). The CDR3 spans 13 amino acids, including both terminal residues. Study-level points and caveats: Though it reached lower strength, the secondary response hit its peak faster, day 5 versus 15. Any FACS-sorted repertoire could hold abundant clonotypes that contaminate it from the bulk population.

V is TRBV6-6 and J is TRBJ2-5; the table's D call, TRBD2, has no DNA check behind it. This receptor was identified in a young man who received the YFV17D yellow fever vaccine. Sequences were derived from PBMCs, sampled about 49 days after the first yellow fever vaccination. Here the CDR3 reads CASSYSELAGLLL.